These 6 T cell receptor beta chains were all obtained from the same sample, sequenced in a study of cytomegalovirus exposure and HLA in healthy donors. PCR was performed using 60 Vbeta and 13 Jbeta primers. Method: immunoSEQ multiplex PCR; TCRdb's copy keeps in-frame clones and lacks some. Of more than 95,000 clones listed, just under 80% are singletons. Sequenced sample: PBMCs. The receptors originated from a man between 25 and 39 years old in good health and CMV-seronegative.

This sequence joins TRBV2 and TRBJ2-2, with 10 bases fitting TRBD1. The CDR3 consists of 14 residues. The V segment lost 7 bases and the J segment 7 bases; nucleotides outside the gene matches: 6. The V gene's germline CDR1 is SNHLY and CDR2 FYNNEI. The CDR3 DNA reads as TGTGCCAGCAACCAGGGACAGGGGATCGGGGAGCTGTTTTTT. It codes for CASNQGQGIGELFF.

The CDR3 coding sequence is TGTGCCAGCAGCTTAGAGGAGGGGTTGGGACAGCCCCAGCATTTT. It yields the protein CASSLEEGLGQPQHF. This rearrangement joins TRBV7-2 to TRBJ1-5; TRBD1 might be the D (5 bases). Germline lookup yields CDR1 SGHTA and CDR2 FQGNSA. CDR3 size: 15 residues. Trimming stripped 1 base from V and 7 bases from J, with 14 bases between.

This chain links TRBV9 with TRBJ2-1; 14 bases match TRBD2. Trimming cost V 3 bases and J 12 bases; bases outside gene matches: 11. CDR1 and CDR2 from the germline V gene are SGDLS and YYNGEE. CDR3 length: 16 amino acids. The CDR3 DNA reads as TGTGCCAGCAGCGCTGGGACTAGCGGGAGTAGGGTAAGGCAGTTCTTC. Protein sequence: CASSAGTSGSRVRQFF.

This clone came up a few times. One junction end does not reproduce the germline sequence, and a read error may be involved. The J gene is TRBJ1-3, the V gene TRBV7-9; D not certain. This CDR3 has 12 amino acids. Germline CDR1 reads SEHNR; CDR2 reads FQNEAQ (reference sequence). The CDR3 DNA sequence: TGTTCCAGCAGCCCCAATGGAGACACCATATATTTT. It encodes CSSSPNGDTIYF. The whole variable domain, filled in from reference TRBV7-9 and TRBJ1-3, reads DTGVSQNPRHKITKRGQNVTFRCDPISEHNRLYWYRQTLGQGPEFLTYFQNEAQLEKSRLLSDRFSAERPKGSFSTLEIQRTEQGDSAMYLCSSSPNGDTIYFGEGSWLTVV.

This sequence joins TRBV5-6 and TRBJ1-4; the match to TRBD1 covers 8 bases. The CDR3 is 14 amino acids. In germline, CDR1 is SGHDT, CDR2 YYEEEE. V lost 4 bases, J lost 7 bases, and 6 bases stayed unmatched. CDR3 nucleotides: TGTGCCAGCAGCGCAAGACAGGGGAGTGAAAAACTGTTTTTT. Protein: CASSARQGSEKLFF.

The chain links TRBV5-1 to TRBJ1-6, with 8 bases aligning to TRBD1. Germline V lookup: CDR1 SGHRS, CDR2 YFSETQ. The CDR3 has 14 amino acids. The trim removed 0 bases at V and 7 bases at J, leaving 0 bases unmatched. DNA for the CDR3: TGCGCCAGCAGCTTGGACAGGGGGAATTCACCCCTCCACTTT. Translation: CASSLDRGNSPLHF. Filled out from reference TRBV5-1 and TRBJ1-6, the complete variable domain reads KAGVTQTPRYLIKTRGQQVTLSCSPISGHRSVSWYQQTPGQGLQFLFEYFSETQRNKGNFPGRFSGRQFSNSRSEMNVSTLELGDSALYLCASSLDRGNSPLHFGNGTRLTVT.